This TCR beta chain was profiled in a study of post-analysis software for immune sequencing data. At the level of the study: In terms of disease course, relapsing-remitting, secondary progressive and progressive-relapsing multiple sclerosis were included.

Study observations and caveats: Samples made in the same batch grouped tightly together by F measure. In patients, about five TRBV segments were more frequent than in controls, with TRBV5-6, TRBV5-1 and TRBV20-1 among them.

cDNA libraries for TCR beta contained unique molecular identifiers. The source material, about 0.9 to 10 million T cells, gave rise to roughly 0.5 million cDNA molecules. TCRdb redid the calling of the PCR reads with MiXCR, one entry per CDR3 protein. The table includes approximately 770,000 distinct CDR3 sequences, just over 45% detected once. Worth noting for this clonotype: Its antigen remains unknown.

V lost 0 bases to trimming and J lost 6 bases; unmatched junction nucleotides: 6. Germline V gives CDR1 KGHSH, CDR2 LQKENI. The CDR3 consists of 15 residues. The sample consisted of blood. This clonotype originated in a girl aged 10 to 17 with multiple sclerosis. The rearrangement joins TRBV18 to TRBJ2-7; TRBD2 matches at 9 bases. The CDR3 DNA follows: TGTGCCAGCTCACCACCGAGTAGCGGGAGTCCCGAGCAGTACTTC. The encoded protein is CASSPPSSGSPEQYF.